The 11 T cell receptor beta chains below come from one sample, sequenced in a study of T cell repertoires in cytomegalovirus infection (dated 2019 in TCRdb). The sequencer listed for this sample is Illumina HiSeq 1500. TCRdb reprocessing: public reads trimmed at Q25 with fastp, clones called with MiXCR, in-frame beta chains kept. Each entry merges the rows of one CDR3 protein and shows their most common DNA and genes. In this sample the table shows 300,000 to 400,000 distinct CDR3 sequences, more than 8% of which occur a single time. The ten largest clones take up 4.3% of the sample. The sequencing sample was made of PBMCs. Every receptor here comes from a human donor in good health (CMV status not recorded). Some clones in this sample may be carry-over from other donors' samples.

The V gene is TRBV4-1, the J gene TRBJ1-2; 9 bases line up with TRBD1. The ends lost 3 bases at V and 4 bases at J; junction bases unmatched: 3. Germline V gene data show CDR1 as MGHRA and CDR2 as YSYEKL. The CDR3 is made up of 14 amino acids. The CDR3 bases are TGCGCCAGCAGCCACATGGACAGGGGCTATGGCTACACCTTC. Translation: CASSHMDRGYGYTF.

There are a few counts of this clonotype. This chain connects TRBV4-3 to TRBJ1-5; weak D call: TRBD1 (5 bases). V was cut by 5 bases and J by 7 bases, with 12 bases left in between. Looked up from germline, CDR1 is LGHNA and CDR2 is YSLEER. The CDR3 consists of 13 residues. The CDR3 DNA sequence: TGCGCCAGCAGCAAAGGGGTCAGCCAGCCCCAGCATTTT. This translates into CASSKGVSQPQHF.

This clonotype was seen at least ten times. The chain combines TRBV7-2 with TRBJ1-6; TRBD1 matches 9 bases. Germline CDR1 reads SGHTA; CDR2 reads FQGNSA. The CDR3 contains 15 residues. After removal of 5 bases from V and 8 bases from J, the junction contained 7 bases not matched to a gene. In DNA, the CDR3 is TGTGCCAGCAGCACACAGGGGGCCTACTATTCACCCCTCCACTTT. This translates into CASSTQGAYYSPLHF.

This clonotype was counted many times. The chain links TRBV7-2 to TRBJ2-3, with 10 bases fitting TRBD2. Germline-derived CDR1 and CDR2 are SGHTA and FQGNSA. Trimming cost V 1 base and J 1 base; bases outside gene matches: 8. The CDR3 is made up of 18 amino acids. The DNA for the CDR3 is TGTGCCAGCAGCTTAGTCCCTAGCGGGAGCCCTGGCACAGATACGCAGTATTTT. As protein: CASSLVPSGSPGTDTQYF. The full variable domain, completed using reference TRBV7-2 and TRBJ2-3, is GAGVSQSPSNKVTEKGKDVELRCDPISGHTALYWYRQSLGQGLEFLIYFQGNSAPDKSGLPSDRFSAERTGGSVSTLTIQRTQQEDSAVYLCASSLVPSGSPGTDTQYFGPGTRLTVL.

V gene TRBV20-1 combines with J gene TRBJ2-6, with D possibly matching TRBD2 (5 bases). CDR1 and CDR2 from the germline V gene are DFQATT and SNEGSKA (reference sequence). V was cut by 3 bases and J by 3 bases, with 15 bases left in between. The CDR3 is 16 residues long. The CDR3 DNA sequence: TGCAGTGCTAGTAGCGCCAGCGGCTTTGGGGCCAACGTCCTGACTTTC. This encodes CSASSASGFGANVLTF.

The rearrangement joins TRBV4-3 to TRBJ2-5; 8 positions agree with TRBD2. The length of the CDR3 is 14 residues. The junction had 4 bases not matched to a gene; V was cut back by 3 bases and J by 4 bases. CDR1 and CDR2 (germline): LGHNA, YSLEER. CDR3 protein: CASSHAGGGETQYF. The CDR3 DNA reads TGCGCCAGCAGCCATGCGGGGGGCGGAGAGACCCAGTACTTC.

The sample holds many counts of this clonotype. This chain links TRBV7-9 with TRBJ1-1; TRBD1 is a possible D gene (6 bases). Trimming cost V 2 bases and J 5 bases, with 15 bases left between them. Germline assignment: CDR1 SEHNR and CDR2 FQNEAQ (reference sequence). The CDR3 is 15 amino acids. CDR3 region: CASSLTLRTGTEAFF. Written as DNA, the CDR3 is TGTGCCAGCAGCTTAACTCTGCGCACAGGGACTGAAGCTTTCTTT. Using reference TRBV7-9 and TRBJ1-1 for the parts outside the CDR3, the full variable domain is DTGVSQNPRHKITKRGQNVTFRCDPISEHNRLYWYRQTLGQGPEFLTYFQNEAQLEKSRLLSDRFSAERPKGSFSTLEIQRTEQGDSAMYLCASSLTLRTGTEAFFGQGTRLTVV.

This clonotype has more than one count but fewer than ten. The chain's CDR3 is CAISESPQENTEAFF. The CDR3 bases are TGTGCCATCAGTGAGTCCCCTCAGGAGAACACTGAAGCTTTCTTT. This chain joins TRBV10-3 and TRBJ1-1; no reliable D call. CDR1 is ENHRY and CDR2 is SYGVKD in the germline V gene. Trimming shortened V by 0 bases and J by 1 base, and 9 bases separated the two germline ends. This CDR3 is built from 15 residues.

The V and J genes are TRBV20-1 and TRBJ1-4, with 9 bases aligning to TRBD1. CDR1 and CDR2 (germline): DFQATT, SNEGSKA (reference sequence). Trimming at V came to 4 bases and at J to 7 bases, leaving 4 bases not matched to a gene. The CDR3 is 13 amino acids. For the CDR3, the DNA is TGCAGTGCTAAACAGGGGGCGATTGAAAAACTGTTTTTT. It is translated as CSAKQGAIEKLFF.

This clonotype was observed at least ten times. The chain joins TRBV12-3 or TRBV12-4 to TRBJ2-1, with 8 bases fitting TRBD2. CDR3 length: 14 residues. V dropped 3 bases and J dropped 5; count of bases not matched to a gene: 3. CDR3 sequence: CASSLRGANNEQFF. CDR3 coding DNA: TGTGCCAGCAGTTTGCGGGGGGCGAACAATGAGCAGTTCTTC.

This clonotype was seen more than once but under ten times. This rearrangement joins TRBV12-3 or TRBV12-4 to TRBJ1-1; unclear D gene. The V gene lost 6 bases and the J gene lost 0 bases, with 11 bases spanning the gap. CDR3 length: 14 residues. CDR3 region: CASSRTSMNTEAFF. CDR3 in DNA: TGTGCCAGCAGCCGAACCTCTATGAACACTGAAGCTTTCTTT.